Listed here are 20 T cell receptor beta chains from one sample, sequenced in a study of control samples from healthy donors and cancer patients. Profiled with immunoSEQ multiplex PCR; TCRdb holds only in-frame clones, not every one. The sample has around 180,000 clones, around nine tenths seen once; the top ten hold under 5%. Sequenced input: blood. The receptors derive from a woman aged 30 to 39 in good health.

The CDR3 DNA reads as TGTGCCAGCAGTTACGGGACAGGGGAAGAGACCCAGTACTTC. This gives the protein CASSYGTGEETQYF. The rearrangement links TRBV6-5 to TRBJ2-5; 10 bases line up with TRBD1. Trimming removed 2 bases from V and 3 bases from J; junction bases left unmatched: 0. The CDR3 contains 14 residues. CDR1 is MNHEY and CDR2 is SVGAGI in the germline V gene.

V is TRBV6-5 and J is TRBJ1-1; D is unclear. CDR3 length: 15 residues. V was trimmed by 11 bases and J by 10 bases, leaving 29 bases between them. CDR1 and CDR2 from the germline V gene are MNHEY and SVGAGI. CDR3 protein: CAGTPRVEARFGAFF. The CDR3 DNA sequence: TGTGCCGGCACCCCTCGGGTTGAAGCTAGGTTCGGAGCTTTCTTT.

The chain links TRBV10-3 to TRBJ2-5, with TRBD1 matching 8 bases. V lost 6 bases, J lost 3 bases, and 3 bases stayed unmatched. Germline V CDR1 and CDR2: ENHRY, SYGVKD. The CDR3 is made up of 13 amino acids. The CDR3 DNA sequence: TGTGCCATCAGACCACAGGGGGAAGAGACCCAGTACTTC. Translating it yields CAIRPQGEETQYF.

This rearrangement joins TRBV3-1 (or the pseudogene TRBV3-2) to TRBJ2-5, with 7 bases aligning to TRBD1. The V gene end was trimmed by 8 bases and the J gene end by 2 bases; junction bases not matched to a gene: 8. Looked up from germline, CDR1 is LGHDT and CDR2 is YNNKEL (reference sequence). This CDR3 spans 14 amino acids. CDR3 coding DNA: TGTGCCAGCCGAAACACAGGGGCTCAAGAGACCCAGTACTTC. It is translated as CASRNTGAQETQYF.

The V gene is TRBV28, the J gene TRBJ1-1; 8 bases map to TRBD1. Per germline, CDR1 MDHEN and CDR2 SYDVKM. With V trimmed by 3 bases and J by 9 bases, 3 bases remained unmatched. This CDR3 comprises 12 residues. The CDR3 DNA is TGTGCCAGCAGTTTGGGCAGGGGGCAAGCTTTCTTT. This encodes CASSLGRGQAFF.

The J gene is TRBJ2-4, the V gene TRBV6-1; D gene ambiguous. This CDR3 has 17 amino acids. The ends were cut back, 3 bases at V and 2 bases at J, with 17 bases in the middle. Germline CDR1 reads MNHNS; CDR2 reads SASEGT. CDR3: CASSELPRSVTKNIQYF. The CDR3 DNA follows: TGTGCCAGCAGTGAGCTCCCTCGGTCTGTAACCAAAAACATTCAGTACTTC.

The rearrangement uses TRBV7-8 and TRBJ2-1; 7 bases map to TRBD2. This CDR3 has 16 amino acids. The germline V gene has CDR1 SGHVS and CDR2 FQNEAQ. Trimming cost V 1 base and J 3 bases; bases outside gene matches: 6. The DNA for the CDR3 is TGTGCCAGCAGCTTAGGGGCGGGAGTGGTCTACAATGAGCAGTTCTTC. Its translation: CASSLGAGVVYNEQFF.

The rearrangement links TRBV27 to TRBJ1-6, with D perhaps TRBD1 (5 bases). CDR1 is MNHEY and CDR2 is SMNVEV in the germline V gene (reference sequence). V was clipped by 3 bases and J by 7 bases, with 10 bases between them. The CDR3 is 14 residues long. This CDR3 reads CASSFVRGNSPLHF. In DNA, the CDR3 is TGTGCCAGCAGTTTCGTACGGGGCAATTCACCCCTCCACTTT.

The J gene is TRBJ2-5, the V gene TRBV6-6, with 14 positions matching TRBD2. This CDR3 region has 16 residues. Germline-derived CDR1 and CDR2 are MNHNY and SVGAGI (reference sequence). J lost 5 bases, V lost 2 bases, and 4 bases had no gene match. CDR3 bases: TGTGCCAGCAGTTACCGACTAGCGGGAGGGAAGGAGACCCAGTACTTC. Residues: CASSYRLAGGKETQYF.

The genes are TRBV5-1 and TRBJ2-3, with TRBD2 matching 16 bases. Germline V gene data show CDR1 as SGHRS and CDR2 as YFSETQ. Trimming at V came to 3 bases and at J to 3 bases, leaving 4 bases not matched to a gene. The CDR3 spans 17 residues. The CDR3 region is CASSWGLAGGPTDTQYF. CDR3 nucleotides: TGCGCCAGCAGCTGGGGACTAGCGGGGGGGCCGACAGATACGCAGTATTTT.

The rearrangement uses TRBV11-2 and TRBJ2-1; unclear D gene. Trimming left V 1 base short and J 4 bases short, with 5 bases between. The CDR3 contains 13 residues. In germline, CDR1 is SGHAT, CDR2 FQNNGV. The DNA for the CDR3 is TGTGCCAGCAGCTTAGCCGGGTACAATGAGCAGTTCTTC. Amino acid sequence: CASSLAGYNEQFF.

A few counts support this clone. This rearrangement joins TRBV13 to TRBJ2-5; 7 bases match TRBD2. Losses at the gene ends were 5 bases for V and 2 bases for J; bases not matched to a gene: 5. Germline V gene lookup returns CDR1 PRHDT and CDR2 FYEKMQ (reference sequence). This CDR3 comprises 14 residues. CDR3 DNA: TGTGCCAGCAGCCCGGGGGGACCTCAAGAGACCCAGTACTTC. It codes for CASSPGGPQETQYF. The full variable domain, completed using reference TRBV13 and TRBJ2-5, is AAGVIQSPRHLIKEKRETATLKCYPIPRHDTVYWYQQGPGQDPQFLISFYEKMQSDKGSIPDRFSAQQFSDYHSELNMSSLELGDSALYFCASSPGGPQETQYFGPGTRLLVL.

V is TRBV27 and J is TRBJ2-7, with 10 bases lining up with TRBD2. V lost 3 bases and J lost 4; bases outside the gene matches: 0. Looked up from germline, CDR1 is MNHEY and CDR2 is SMNVEV (reference sequence). The CDR3 is 13 residues long. CDR3 protein: CASSLTSGYEQYF. As DNA, the CDR3 is TGTGCCAGCAGTTTGACTAGCGGGTACGAGCAGTACTTC.

This chain joins TRBV11-2 and TRBJ1-1, with 8 bases identical to TRBD1. The CDR3 is 12 residues long. The germline V gene has CDR1 SGHAT and CDR2 FQNNGV. Trimming took 5 bases from V and 7 from J; bases not matched to a gene: 3. As DNA, the CDR3 is TGTGCCAGCAGCCTGACAGGGGATGAAGCTTTCTTT. Translation: CASSLTGDEAFF.

V gene TRBV9 combines with J gene TRBJ1-1; a possible D gene is TRBD1 (5 bases). The CDR3 is 16 amino acids. The germline V gene has CDR1 SGDLS and CDR2 YYNGEE. Trimming removed 0 bases from V and 3 bases from J, with 15 bases in between. The CDR3 is CASSVVGRERDTEAFF. The CDR3 coding sequence is TGTGCCAGCAGCGTAGTAGGCAGGGAGAGAGACACTGAAGCTTTCTTT.

This chain joins TRBV7-9 and TRBJ2-7; D could derive from TRBD1 or TRBD2 (5 bases each). This CDR3 contains 16 residues. Germline assignment: CDR1 SEHNR and CDR2 FQNEAQ (reference sequence). Trimming cost V 3 bases and J 0 bases, with 15 bases left between them. In nucleotides, the CDR3 is TGTGCCAGCAGCTTTCCCGAAGTGAGGGGCTCCTACGAGCAGTACGTC. Translation gives CASSFPEVRGSYEQYV.

Only a few counts were recorded for this clone. It is unclear where the CDR3 begins or ends on the DNA, so no DNA is shown, and the CDR3 is as TCRdb lists it. CDR3 amino acids: CASSKDWRGSAYGCTDTQYF. This chain joins TRBV21-1 and TRBJ2-3; the table's D call, TRBD2, was not checked against the DNA. TRBV21-1 is designated a pseudogene. The CDR3 comprises 20 residues, both ends counted.

The chain has TRBV7-9 and TRBJ2-3; unclear D gene. This CDR3 is built from 17 residues. Trimming took off 3 bases at V and 0 bases at J, with 16 bases between the two ends. Germline loops: CDR1 SEHNR, CDR2 FQNEAQ (reference sequence). This chain's CDR3 is CASSLPPLGDSTDTQYF. The DNA of the CDR3 is TGTGCCAGCAGCTTGCCCCCTTTGGGTGACAGCACAGATACGCAGTATTTT.

This clone was found a few times. The J gene is TRBJ2-5, the V gene TRBV2, with 9 bases that match TRBD1. V lost 6 bases and J lost 4; bases outside the gene matches: 12. CDR1 and CDR2 from the germline V gene are SNHLY and FYNNEI. This CDR3 contains 16 residues. The CDR3 coding sequence is TGTGCCAGCAGCGTTACAGGGGGCAGTAGGATAGAGACCCAGTACTTC. It translates to CASSVTGGSRIETQYF.

The rearrangement joins TRBV27 to TRBJ2-6; no clear D gene. Germline loops: CDR1 MNHEY, CDR2 SMNVEV (reference sequence). The CDR3 extends over 12 amino acids. Deletions cut 8 bases from V and 1 base from J, with 3 bases between. The CDR3 DNA is TGTGCCAGCGGGTCTGGGGCCAACGTCCTGACTTTC. It encodes CASGSGANVLTF.